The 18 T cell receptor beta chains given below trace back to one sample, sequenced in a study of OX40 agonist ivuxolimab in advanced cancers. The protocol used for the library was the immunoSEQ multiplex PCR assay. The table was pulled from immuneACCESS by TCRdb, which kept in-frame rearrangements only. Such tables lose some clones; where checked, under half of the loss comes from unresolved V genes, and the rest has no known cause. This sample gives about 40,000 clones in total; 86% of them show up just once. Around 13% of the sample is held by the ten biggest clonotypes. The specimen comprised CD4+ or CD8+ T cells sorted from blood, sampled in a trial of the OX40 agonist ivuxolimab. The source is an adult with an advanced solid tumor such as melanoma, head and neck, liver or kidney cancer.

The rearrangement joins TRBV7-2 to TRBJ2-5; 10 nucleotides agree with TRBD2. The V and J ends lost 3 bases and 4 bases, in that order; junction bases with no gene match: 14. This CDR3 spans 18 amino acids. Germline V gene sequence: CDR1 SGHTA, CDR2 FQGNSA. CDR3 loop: CASSFVTSGSRGGETQYF. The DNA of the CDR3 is TGTGCCAGCAGCTTCGTGACTAGCGGGTCTCGAGGGGGAGAGACCCAGTACTTC.

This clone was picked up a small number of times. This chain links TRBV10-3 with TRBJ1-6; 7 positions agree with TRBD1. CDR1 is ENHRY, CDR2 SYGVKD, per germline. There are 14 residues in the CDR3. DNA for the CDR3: TGTGCGGGGGACAGAAGCTCCTATAATTCACCCCTCCACTTT. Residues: CAGDRSSYNSPLHF.

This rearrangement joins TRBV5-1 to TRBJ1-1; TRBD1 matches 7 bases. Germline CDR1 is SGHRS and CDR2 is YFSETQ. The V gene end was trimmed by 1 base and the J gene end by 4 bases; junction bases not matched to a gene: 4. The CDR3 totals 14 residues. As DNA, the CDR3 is TGCGCCAGCAGCTTGTGGGAGGGGGCCACTGAAGCTTTCTTT. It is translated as CASSLWEGATEAFF.

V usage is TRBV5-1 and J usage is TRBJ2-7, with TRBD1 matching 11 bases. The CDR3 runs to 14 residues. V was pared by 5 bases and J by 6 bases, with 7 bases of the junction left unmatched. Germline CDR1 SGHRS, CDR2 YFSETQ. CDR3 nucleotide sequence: TGCGCCAGCAGGGCCCGGACAGGGGGCTTCGAGCAGTACTTC. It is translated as CASRARTGGFEQYF. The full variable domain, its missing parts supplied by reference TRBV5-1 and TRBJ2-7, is KAGVTQTPRYLIKTRGQQVTLSCSPISGHRSVSWYQQTPGQGLQFLFEYFSETQRNKGNFPGRFSGRQFSNSRSEMNVSTLELGDSALYLCASRARTGGFEQYFGPGTRLTVT.

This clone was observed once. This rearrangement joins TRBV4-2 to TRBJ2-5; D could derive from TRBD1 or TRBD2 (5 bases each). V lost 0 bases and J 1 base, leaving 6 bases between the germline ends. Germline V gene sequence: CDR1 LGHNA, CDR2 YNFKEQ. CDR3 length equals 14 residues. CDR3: CASSQEGVQETQYF. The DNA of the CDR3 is TGTGCCAGCAGCCAAGAGGGGGTCCAAGAGACCCAGTACTTC.

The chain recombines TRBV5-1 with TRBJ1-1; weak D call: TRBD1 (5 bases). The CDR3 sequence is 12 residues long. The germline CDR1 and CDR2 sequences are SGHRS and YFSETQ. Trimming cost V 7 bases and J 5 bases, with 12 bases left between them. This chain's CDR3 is CASRGEGTEAFF. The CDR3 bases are TGCGCCAGCCGAGGGGAAGGGACTGAAGCTTTCTTT.

The CDR3 here is CASSPERGSGNTIYF. The CDR3 nucleotides read TGTGCCAGCTCACCGGAGAGGGGTTCTGGAAACACCATATATTTT. The chain employs TRBV18 and TRBJ1-3; D may be TRBD1 (5 bases). Trimming stripped 3 bases from V and 1 base from J, with 10 bases between. The CDR3 covers 15 residues. Germline-derived CDR1 and CDR2 are KGHSH and LQKENI.

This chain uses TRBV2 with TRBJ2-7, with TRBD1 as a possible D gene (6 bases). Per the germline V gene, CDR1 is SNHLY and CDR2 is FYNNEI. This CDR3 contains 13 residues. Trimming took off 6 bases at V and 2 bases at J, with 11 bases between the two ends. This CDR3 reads CASRPGHPYEQYF. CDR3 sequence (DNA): TGTGCCAGCAGGCCGGGACATCCCTACGAGCAGTACTTC.

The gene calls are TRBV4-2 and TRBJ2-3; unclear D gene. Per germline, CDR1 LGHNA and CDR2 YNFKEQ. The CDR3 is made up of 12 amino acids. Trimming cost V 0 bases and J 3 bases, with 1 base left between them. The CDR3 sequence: CASSQETDTQYF. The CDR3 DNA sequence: TGTGCCAGCAGCCAAGAAACAGATACGCAGTATTTT.

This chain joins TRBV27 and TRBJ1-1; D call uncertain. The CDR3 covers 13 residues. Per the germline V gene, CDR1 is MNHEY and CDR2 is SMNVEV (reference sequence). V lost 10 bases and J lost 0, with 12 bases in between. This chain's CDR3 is CATMDGLNTEAFF. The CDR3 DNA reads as TGTGCCACCATGGACGGTTTGAACACTGAAGCTTTCTTT.

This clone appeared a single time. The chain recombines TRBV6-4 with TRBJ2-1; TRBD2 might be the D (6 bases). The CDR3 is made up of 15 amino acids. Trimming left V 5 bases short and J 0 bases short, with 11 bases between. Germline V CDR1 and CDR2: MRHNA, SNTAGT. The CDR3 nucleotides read TGTGCCAGCAGTTACGGGGGTTCCTCCTACAATGAGCAGTTCTTC. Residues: CASSYGGSSYNEQFF.

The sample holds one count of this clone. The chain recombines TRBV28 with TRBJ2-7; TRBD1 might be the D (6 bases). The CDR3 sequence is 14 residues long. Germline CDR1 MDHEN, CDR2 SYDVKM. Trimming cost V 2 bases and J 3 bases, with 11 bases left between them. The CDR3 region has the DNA TGTGCCAGCAGTTTAATGGACAGACACTACGAGCAGTACTTC. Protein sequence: CASSLMDRHYEQYF.

This chain's CDR3 is CSATGQGSYGEQYF. CDR3 nucleotide sequence: TGCAGCGCTACCGGACAGGGAAGTTATGGCGAGCAGTACTTC. This chain links TRBV29-1 with TRBJ2-7; 8 bases line up with TRBD1. The J segment lost 6 bases and the V segment lost 7 bases, leaving 14 bases of the junction unmatched. This CDR3 is 14 amino acids long. Germline loops: CDR1 SQVTM, CDR2 ANQGSEA.

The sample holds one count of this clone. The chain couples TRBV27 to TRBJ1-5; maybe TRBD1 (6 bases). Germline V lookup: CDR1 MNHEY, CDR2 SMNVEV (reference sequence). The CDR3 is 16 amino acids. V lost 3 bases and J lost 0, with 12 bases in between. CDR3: CASSFRQDRSNQPQHF. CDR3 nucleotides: TGTGCCAGCAGTTTCCGACAGGATCGTAGCAATCAGCCCCAGCATTTT.

The CDR3 coding sequence is TGTGCCAGTAGTATAGATCTCGAACACTATGGCTACACCTTC. Amino acids: CASSIDLEHYGYTF. The J gene is TRBJ1-2, the V gene TRBV19; the D is unclear. The CDR3 extends over 14 amino acids. Trimming removed 0 bases from V and 3 bases from J, with 8 bases in between. The V gene's germline CDR1 is LNHDA and CDR2 SQIVND (reference sequence).

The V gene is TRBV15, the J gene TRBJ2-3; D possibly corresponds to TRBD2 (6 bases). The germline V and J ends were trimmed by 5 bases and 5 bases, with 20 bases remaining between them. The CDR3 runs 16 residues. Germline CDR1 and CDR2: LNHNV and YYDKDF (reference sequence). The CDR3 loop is CATSPEPIHGGDTQYF. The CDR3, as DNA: TGTGCCACCAGCCCAGAGCCCATCCACGGGGGAGATACGCAGTATTTT.

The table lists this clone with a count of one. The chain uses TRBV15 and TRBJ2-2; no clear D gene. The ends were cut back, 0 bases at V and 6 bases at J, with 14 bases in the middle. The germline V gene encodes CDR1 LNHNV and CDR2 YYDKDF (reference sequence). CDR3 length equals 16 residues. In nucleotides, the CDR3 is TGTGCCACCAGCAGAGATCTCGCTAGTGGCGCCGGGGAGCTGTTTTTT. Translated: CATSRDLASGAGELFF.

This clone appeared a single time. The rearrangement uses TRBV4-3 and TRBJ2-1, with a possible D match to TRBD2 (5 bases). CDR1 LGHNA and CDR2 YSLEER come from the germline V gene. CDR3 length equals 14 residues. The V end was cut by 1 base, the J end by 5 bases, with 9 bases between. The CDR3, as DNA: TGCGCCAGCAGCCAAGTGGAGGTAAACAATGAGCAGTTCTTC. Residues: CASSQVEVNNEQFF.